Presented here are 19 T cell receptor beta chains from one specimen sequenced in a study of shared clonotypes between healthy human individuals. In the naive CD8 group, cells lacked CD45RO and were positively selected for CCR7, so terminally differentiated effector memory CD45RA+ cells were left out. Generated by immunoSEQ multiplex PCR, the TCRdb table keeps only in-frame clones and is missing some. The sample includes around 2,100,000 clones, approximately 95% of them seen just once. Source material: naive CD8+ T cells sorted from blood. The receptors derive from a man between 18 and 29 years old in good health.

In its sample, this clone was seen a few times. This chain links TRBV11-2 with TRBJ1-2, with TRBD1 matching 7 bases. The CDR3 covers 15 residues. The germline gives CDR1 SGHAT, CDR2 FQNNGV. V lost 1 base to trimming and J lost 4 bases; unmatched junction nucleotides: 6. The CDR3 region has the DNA TGTGCCAGCAGCTTAGGACAGGGACGAGGCTATGGCTACACCTTC. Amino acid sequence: CASSLGQGRGYGYTF.

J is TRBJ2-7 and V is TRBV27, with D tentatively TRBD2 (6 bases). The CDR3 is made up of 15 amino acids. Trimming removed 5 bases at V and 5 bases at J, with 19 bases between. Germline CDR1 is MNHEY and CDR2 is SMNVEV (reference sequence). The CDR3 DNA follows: TGTGCCAGCAGTCCCCCGGGGGTATTAATCCACGAGCAGTACTTC. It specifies CASSPPGVLIHEQYF.

CDR3 bases: TGTGCCAGCAGCTTAGACCCTTCCGGGGTTTCCTACGAGCAGTACTTC. Amino acids: CASSLDPSGVSYEQYF. V and J are TRBV7-8 and TRBJ2-7, with D perhaps matching TRBD2 (5 bases). Trimming took 1 base from V and 1 from J, leaving 14 bases between them. The V gene's germline CDR1 is SGHVS and CDR2 FQNEAQ. There are 16 residues in the CDR3.

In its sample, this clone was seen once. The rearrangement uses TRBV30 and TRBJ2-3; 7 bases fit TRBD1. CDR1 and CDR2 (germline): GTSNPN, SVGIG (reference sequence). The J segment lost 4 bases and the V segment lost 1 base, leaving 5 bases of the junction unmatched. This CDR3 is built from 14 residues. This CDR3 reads CAWSATGWSDTQYF. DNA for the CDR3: TGTGCCTGGAGTGCGACAGGGTGGTCAGATACGCAGTATTTT.

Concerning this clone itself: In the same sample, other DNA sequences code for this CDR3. The CDR3 is CASRAGGSYNEQFF. The CDR3 nucleotides read TGCGCCAGCCGTGCGGGGGGCTCCTACAATGAGCAGTTCTTC. The J gene is TRBJ2-1, the V gene TRBV5-1; 8 bases match TRBD2. The CDR3 has 14 amino acids. Germline CDR1 reads SGHRS; CDR2 reads YFSETQ. Trimming cost V 7 bases and J 0 bases; bases outside gene matches: 3.

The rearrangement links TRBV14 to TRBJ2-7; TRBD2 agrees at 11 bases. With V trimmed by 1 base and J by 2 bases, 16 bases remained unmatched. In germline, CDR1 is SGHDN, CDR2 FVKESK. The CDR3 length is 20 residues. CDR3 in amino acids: CASSQAGKTSGAKWPYEQYF. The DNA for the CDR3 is TGTGCCAGCAGCCAAGCGGGGAAGACTAGCGGGGCGAAATGGCCCTACGAGCAGTACTTC.

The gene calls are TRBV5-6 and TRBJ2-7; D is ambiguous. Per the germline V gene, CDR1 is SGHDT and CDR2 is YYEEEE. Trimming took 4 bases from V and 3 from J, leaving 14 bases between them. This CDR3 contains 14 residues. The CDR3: CASSAPEFYYEQYF. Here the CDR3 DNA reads TGTGCCAGCAGCGCACCTGAATTCTACTACGAGCAGTACTTC.

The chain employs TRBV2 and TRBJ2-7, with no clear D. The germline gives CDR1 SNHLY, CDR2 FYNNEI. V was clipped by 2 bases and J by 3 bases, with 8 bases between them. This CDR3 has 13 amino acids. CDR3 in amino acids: CASSEFGDYEQYF. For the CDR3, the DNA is TGTGCCAGCAGTGAATTCGGCGACTACGAGCAGTACTTC. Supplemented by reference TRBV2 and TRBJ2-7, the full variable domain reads EPEVTQTPSHQVTQMGQEVILRCVPISNHLYFYWYRQILGQKVEFLVSFYNNEISEKSEIFDDQFSVERPDGSNFTLKIRSTKLEDSAMYFCASSEFGDYEQYFGPGTRLTVT.

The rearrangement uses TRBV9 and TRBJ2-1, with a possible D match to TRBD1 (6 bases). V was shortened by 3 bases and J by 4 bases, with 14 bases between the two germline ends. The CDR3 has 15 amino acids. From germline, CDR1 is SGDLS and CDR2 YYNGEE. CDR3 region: CASSAVPGQYNEQFF. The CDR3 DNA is TGTGCCAGCAGCGCCGTCCCCGGACAGTACAATGAGCAGTTCTTC. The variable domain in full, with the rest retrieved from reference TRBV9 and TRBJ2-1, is DSGVTQTPKHLITATGQRVTLRCSPRSGDLSVYWYQQSLDQGLQFLIQYYNGEERAKGNILERFSAQQFPDLHSELNLSSLELGDSALYFCASSAVPGQYNEQFFGPGTRLTVL.

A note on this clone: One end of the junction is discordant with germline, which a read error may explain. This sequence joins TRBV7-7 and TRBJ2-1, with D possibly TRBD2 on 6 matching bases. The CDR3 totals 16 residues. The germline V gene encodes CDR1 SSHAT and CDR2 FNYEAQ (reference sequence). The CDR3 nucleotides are TGTGCTAGCAGCTTATCTCTGCGGGAAACCTACAATGAGCAGTTCTTC. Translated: CASSLSLRETYNEQFF.

The CDR3 spells CASQTGYNEKLFF. The CDR3 DNA sequence: TGTGCCAGCCAGACAGGTTATAATGAAAAACTGTTTTTT. The chain joins TRBV6-5 to TRBJ1-4, with a weak D call TRBD1 (6 bases). V lost 8 bases and J lost 4, with 11 bases in between. This CDR3 is 13 amino acids long. Looked up from germline, CDR1 is MNHEY and CDR2 is SVGAGI.

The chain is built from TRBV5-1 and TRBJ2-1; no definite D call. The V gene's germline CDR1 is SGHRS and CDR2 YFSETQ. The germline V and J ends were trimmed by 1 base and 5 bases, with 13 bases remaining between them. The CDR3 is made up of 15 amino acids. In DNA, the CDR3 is TGCGCCAGCAGCTTGTCTTCTCCTATTCACAATGAGCAGTTCTTC. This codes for CASSLSSPIHNEQFF.

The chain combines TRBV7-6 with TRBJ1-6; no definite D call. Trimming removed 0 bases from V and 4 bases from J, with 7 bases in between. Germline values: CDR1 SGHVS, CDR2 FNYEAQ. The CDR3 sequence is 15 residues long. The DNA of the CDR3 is TGTGCCAGCAGCTTAGCCCGGGATTATAATTCACCCCTCCACTTT. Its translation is CASSLARDYNSPLHF. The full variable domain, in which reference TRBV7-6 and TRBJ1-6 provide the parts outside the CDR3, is GAGVSQSPRYKVTKRGQDVALRCDPISGHVSLYWYRQALGQGPEFLTYFNYEAQQDKSGLPNDRFSAERPEGSISTLTIQRTEQRDSAMYRCASSLARDYNSPLHFGNGTRLTVT.

CDR3 in DNA: TGCAGCGTTGCGGGGCGGGAGCCCCCCAAATCCTACGAGCAGTACTTC. This sequence encodes CSVAGREPPKSYEQYF. The chain links TRBV29-1 to TRBJ2-7; 7 positions match TRBD2. The CDR3 runs 16 residues. Germline-derived CDR1 and CDR2 are SQVTM and ANQGSEA. J lost 1 base, V lost 4 bases, and 13 bases had no gene match.

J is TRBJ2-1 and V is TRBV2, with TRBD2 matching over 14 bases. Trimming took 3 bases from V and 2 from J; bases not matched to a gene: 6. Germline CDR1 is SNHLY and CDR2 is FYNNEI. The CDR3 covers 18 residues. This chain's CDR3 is CASSEGTSGGQTYNEQFF. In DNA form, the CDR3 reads TGTGCCAGCAGTGAGGGGACTAGCGGGGGCCAAACCTACAATGAGCAGTTCTTC.

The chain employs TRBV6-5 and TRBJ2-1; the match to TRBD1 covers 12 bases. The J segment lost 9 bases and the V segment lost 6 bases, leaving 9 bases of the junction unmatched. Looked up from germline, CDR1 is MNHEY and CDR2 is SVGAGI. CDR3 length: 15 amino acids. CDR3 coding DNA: TGTGCCAGCAGCCTGGGACAGGGGGCTGTTGGTGAGCAGTTCTTC. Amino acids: CASSLGQGAVGEQFF.

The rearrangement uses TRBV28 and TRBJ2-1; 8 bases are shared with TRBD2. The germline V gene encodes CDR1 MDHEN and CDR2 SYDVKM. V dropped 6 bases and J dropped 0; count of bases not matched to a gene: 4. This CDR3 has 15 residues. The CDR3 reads CASSGGGSSYNEQFF. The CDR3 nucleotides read TGTGCCAGCAGCGGGGGGGGGAGCTCCTACAATGAGCAGTTCTTC.

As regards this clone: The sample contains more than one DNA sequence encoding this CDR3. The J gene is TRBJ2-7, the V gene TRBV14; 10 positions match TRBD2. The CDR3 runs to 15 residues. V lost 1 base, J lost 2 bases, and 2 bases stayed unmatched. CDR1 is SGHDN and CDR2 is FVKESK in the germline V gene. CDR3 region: CASSQGLAGAYEQYF. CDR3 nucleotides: TGTGCCAGCAGCCAAGGTCTAGCGGGAGCCTACGAGCAGTACTTC.

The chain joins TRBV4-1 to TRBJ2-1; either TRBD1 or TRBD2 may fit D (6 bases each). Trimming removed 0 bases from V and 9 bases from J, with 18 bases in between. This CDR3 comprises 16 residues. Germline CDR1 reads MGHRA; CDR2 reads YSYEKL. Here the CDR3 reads CASSQDRKGGSLEQFF. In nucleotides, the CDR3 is TGCGCCAGCAGCCAAGACCGAAAGGGGGGCTCTCTTGAGCAGTTCTTC.